This section outlines one T cell receptor beta chain sequence together with its context. Germline assignment: CDR1 SGHRS and CDR2 YFSETQ. The V gene lost 3 bases and the J gene lost 1 base, with 13 bases spanning the gap. There are 15 residues in the CDR3. The entry originates in a study of blood T cell repertoires in COVID-19. Study information: Some COVID-19 samples were acute and others convalescent; all came from the United States, Italy and Spain. Nucleic acid was either cDNA or gDNA, and it came from T cells, B-cell-depleted T cells, or PBMCs.

Original methodology: Reference gene primer amplification gave nucleated cell count estimates. Clones were sequenced by immunoSEQ multiplex PCR, and TCRdb holds only the in-frame ones, with some missing. V, J and clone size were drawn from that table, and D and trimming were deduced from the DNA. Seen here are under 85,000 clones, 65% to 90% observed once, and the top ten hold 2.5% to 3.5%. The receptor comes from a man older than 75 with acute or convalescent COVID-19. The rearrangement joins TRBV5-1 to TRBJ1-1; unclear D gene. Sample: peripheral blood. This CDR3 reads CASSYSGVQNTEAFF. For the CDR3, the DNA is TGCGCCAGCAGCTACTCCGGGGTCCAGAACACTGAAGCTTTCTTT.